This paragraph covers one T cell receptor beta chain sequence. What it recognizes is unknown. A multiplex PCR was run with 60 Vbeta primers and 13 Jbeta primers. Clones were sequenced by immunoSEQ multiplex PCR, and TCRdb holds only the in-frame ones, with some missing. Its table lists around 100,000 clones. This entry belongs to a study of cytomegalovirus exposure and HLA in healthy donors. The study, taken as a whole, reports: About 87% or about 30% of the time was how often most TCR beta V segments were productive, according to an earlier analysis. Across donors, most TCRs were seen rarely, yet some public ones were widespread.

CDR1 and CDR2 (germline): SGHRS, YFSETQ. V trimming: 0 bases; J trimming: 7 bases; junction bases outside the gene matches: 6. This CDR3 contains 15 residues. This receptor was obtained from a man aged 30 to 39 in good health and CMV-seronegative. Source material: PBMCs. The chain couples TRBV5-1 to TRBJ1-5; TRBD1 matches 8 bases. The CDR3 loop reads CASSLGPRGQQPQHF. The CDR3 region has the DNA TGCGCCAGCAGCTTGGGTCCCAGGGGGCAACAGCCCCAGCATTTT.